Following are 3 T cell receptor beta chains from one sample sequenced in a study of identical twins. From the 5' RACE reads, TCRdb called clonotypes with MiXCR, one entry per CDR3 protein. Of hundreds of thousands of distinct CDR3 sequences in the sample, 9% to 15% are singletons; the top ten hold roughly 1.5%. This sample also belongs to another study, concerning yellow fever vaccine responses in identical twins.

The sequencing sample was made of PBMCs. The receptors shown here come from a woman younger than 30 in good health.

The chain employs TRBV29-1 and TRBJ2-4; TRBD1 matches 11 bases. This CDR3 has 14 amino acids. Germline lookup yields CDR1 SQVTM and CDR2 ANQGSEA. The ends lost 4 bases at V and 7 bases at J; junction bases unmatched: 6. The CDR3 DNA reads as TGCAGCGTTGTCCCGGACAGGGGGCCGAACATTCAGTACTTC. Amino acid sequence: CSVVPDRGPNIQYF.

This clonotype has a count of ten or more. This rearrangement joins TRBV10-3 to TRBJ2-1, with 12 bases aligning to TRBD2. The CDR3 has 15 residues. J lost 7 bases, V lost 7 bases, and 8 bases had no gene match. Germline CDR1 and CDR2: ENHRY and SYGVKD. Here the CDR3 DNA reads TGTGCCATCACTACTAGCGGGGGGTTCGGGAATGAGCAGTTCTTC. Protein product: CAITTSGGFGNEQFF.

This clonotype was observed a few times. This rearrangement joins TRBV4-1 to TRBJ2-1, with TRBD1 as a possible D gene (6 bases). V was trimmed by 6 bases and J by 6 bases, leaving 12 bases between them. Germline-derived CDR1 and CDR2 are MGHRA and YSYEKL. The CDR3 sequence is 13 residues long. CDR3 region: CASRQTGSNEQFF. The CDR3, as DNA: TGCGCCAGCAGGCAAACAGGGTCCAATGAGCAGTTCTTC.